The present T cell receptor beta chain was sequenced within a study of CXCR3-negative and CXCR3-positive naive CD8 T cells. Study results and limitations: The authors found comparable surface CD5 between naive subsets and inferred TCR strength from TRB CDR3 properties. More hydrophobic TRB CDR3s occurred in CXCR3-positive than in CXCR3-negative naive cells.

The CDR3 extends over 15 amino acids. Germline V gives CDR1 MNHEY, CDR2 SVGEGT. 5' RACE that incorporated UMI labels was used to prepare the TRB cDNA libraries. From the 5' RACE reads, TCRdb lists one entry per CDR3 protein and no DNA. Its table lists roughly 65,000 distinct CDR3 sequences. In the case of this clonotype: Its matching antigen is unknown.

This chain connects TRBV6-2 or TRBV6-3 to TRBJ1-1. The sequencing sample was made of naive CXCR3+ CD8+ T cells from blood. Subset in this sample: CD45RO-CCR7+CD27+CD95- naive CD8+ T cells expressing CXCR3 (TNR3+). The sequence was obtained from a human donor in good health. Some clones in this sample may be carry-over from other donors' samples. The chain's CDR3 is CASSWTDWGNTEAFF.